This T cell receptor (beta chain) was profiled in a study of blood T cells in healthy people across ages (dated by TCRdb to 2014 to 2015). For context, the study as a whole: In model experiments, roughly one uniquely barcoded TCR beta cDNA molecule per two T cells was captured by template switching. Age-related changes in TCR beta repertoire diversity were measured in the study by deep sequencing normalized with unique cDNA molecular identifiers. The donors were divided into four age groups: young (average around 17 years), middle-aged (around 41), aged (about 62) and long-lived (82). Donors of different ages were randomly distributed across sequencing lanes to avoid experimental bias. Using the same blood draw, the study looked at two additional independent replicas of 1 million unique cDNA reads for two donors, one aged 18 to 30 and the other aged 80 or older.

A word on this clonotype: The antigen this receptor binds is unknown. Base qualities are missing; no much larger clone stands one base away.

The method behind the library was 5' RACE. These reads were obtained on an Illumina HiSeq 2500. A second PCR of about 6 to 12 cycles was run with a J-beta primer mix and a sample-barcoded 5' primer. Each TCR beta cDNA molecule received a unique molecular identifier from a template-switch 5' adaptor carrying 12 random nucleotides. At least 2.5 million CDR3-containing paired-end reads were obtained from each sample. First-strand cDNA was synthesized from all RNA with the Mint cDNA synthesis kit, primed by a TRBC-specific oligonucleotide. All cDNA was treated with uracil-DNA glycosylase and then went through a first 18-cycle PCR with the universal primers M1SS and BC2_uni_R. As for the authors' bioinformatics: For normalization, 1 million high-quality reads, each with a distinct molecular identifier, were randomly selected from each sample. Reads sharing molecular identifiers were discarded rather than binned into consensus sequences. MiTCR, run with a Q25 quality threshold and the strictest error-elimination algorithm, handled CDR3 identification, clonotype clustering and error correction. A nonparametric unseen species model with Euler transformation was used to estimate a lower bound on total TCR beta diversity. TCRdb trimmed the raw reads at Q25, called clones with MiXCR and kept productive beta chains. Rows with one shared CDR3 protein collapse into an entry with the most common genes and DNA. None of the V and J calls come from the authors' own analysis; TCRdb made them. The sample table records 350,000 to 450,000 distinct CDR3 sequences; approximately 47% of these occur just once. Over 40% of the sample is in the top ten clones.

The roughly 39 donors, aged roughly 6 to 95 years, were systemically healthy Caucasian individuals from Russia. About 10 milliliters of peripheral blood were collected from each donor into EDTA-treated Vacutainer tubes. Ficoll-Paque density-gradient centrifugation was used to isolate PBMCs, with at least 6 million per sample. Trizol reagent was used to extract total RNA from the PBMCs, yielding at least 6 micrograms per sample. Naive CD45RAhigh/CD27high T cell percentages were measured by flow cytometry on a PBMC aliquot from every donor. For this chain, trimming is 8 bases at the V end and 2 bases at the J end, and the number of junction bases without a gene match is 8. CDR1 SQVTM and CDR2 ANQGSEA were looked up in the germline V gene. The CDR3 spans 16 residues, from the cysteine through the phenylalanine. The CDR3 DNA has 48 bases and is translated from base 1. General study outcomes and caveats: The CMV infection status of donors was not known, potentially confounding age-related changes in expanded clonotypes. Estimates of total diversity based on one million sequenced T cells were regarded as lower bounds and as underestimates. The percentage of naive T cells measured by flow cytometry correlated strongly with observed TCR beta diversity. Compared with the aged group, the long-lived group had more naive CD4+ T cells, fewer expanded clones and increased TCR diversity, a pattern suggesting age selection. As age increased, observed TCR beta diversity per million T cells dropped in a roughly linear way, and a significant reduction was already evident by age 40. Conclusive comparison of naive and antigen-experienced compartments was prevented by the profiling of bulk unsorted PBMCs.

What was sequenced was blood. The origin of this receptor is a man in his 60s in good health. Recombination joined TRBV29-1 with TRBJ2-5, and TRBD2 aligns with 16 junction nucleotides. The CDR3 has the sequence CSFEKGLAGGQETQYF. Read as DNA, the sequence is TGCAGCTTCGAAAAGGGACTAGCGGGGGGGCAAGAGACCCAGTACTTC.